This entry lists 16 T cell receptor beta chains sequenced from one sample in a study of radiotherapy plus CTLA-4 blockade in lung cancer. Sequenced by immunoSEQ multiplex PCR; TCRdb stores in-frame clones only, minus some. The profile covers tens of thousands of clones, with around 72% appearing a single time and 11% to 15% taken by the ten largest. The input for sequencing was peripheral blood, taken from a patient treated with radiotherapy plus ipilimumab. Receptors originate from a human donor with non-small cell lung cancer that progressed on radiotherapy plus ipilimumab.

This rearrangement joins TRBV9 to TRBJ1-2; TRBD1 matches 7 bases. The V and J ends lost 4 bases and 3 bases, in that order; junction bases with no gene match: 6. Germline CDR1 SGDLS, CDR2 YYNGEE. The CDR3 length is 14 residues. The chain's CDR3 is CASSSGQLDYGYTF. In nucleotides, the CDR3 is TGTGCCAGCAGCTCGGGACAGCTAGACTATGGCTACACCTTC.

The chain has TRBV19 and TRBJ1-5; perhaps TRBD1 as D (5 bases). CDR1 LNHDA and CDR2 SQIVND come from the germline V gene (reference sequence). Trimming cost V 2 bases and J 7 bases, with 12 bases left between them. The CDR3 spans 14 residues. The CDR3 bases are TGTGCCAGTAGTATAAATTGGGGGAAACAGCCCCAGCATTTT. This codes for CASSINWGKQPQHF.

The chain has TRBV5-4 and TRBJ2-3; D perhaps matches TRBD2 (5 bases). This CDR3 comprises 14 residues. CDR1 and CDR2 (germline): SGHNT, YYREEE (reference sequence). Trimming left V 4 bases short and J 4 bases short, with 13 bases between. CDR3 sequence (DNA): TGTGCCAGCAGCCCCGTAGAGGGCGCAGATACGCAGTATTTT. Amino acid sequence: CASSPVEGADTQYF.

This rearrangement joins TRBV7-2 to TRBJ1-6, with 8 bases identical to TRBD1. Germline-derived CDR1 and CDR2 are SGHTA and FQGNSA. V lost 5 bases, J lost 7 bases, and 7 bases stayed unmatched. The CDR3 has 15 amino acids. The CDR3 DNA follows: TGTGCCAGCAGCGTCCGGACAGGGAAAAATTCACCCCTCCACTTT. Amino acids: CASSVRTGKNSPLHF. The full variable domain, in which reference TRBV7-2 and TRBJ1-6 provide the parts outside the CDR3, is GAGVSQSPSNKVTEKGKDVELRCDPISGHTALYWYRQSLGQGLEFLIYFQGNSAPDKSGLPSDRFSAERTGGSVSTLTIQRTQQEDSAVYLCASSVRTGKNSPLHFGNGTRLTVT.

The DNA of the CDR3 is TGCGCCAGCAGCCAAGACGGCGCGGGGGGCAGCACAGATACGCAGTATTTT. Its translation is CASSQDGAGGSTDTQYF. The rearrangement links TRBV4-3 to TRBJ2-3; TRBD2 matches 8 bases. The CDR3 is 17 amino acids. CDR1 LGHNA and CDR2 YSLEER come from the germline V gene. V lost 0 bases to trimming and J lost 0 bases; unmatched junction nucleotides: 5.

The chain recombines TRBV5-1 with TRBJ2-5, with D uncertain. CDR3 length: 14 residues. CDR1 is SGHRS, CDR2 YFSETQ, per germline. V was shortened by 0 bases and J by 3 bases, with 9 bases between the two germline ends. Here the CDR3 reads CASSLERLEETQYF. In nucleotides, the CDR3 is TGCGCCAGCAGCTTGGAACGGCTAGAAGAGACCCAGTACTTC.

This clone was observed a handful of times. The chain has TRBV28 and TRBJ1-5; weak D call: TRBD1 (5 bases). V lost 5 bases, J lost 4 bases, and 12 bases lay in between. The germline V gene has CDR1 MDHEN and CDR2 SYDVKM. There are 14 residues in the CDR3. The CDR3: CASSPGSFNQPQHF. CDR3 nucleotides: TGTGCCAGCAGTCCAGGGTCCTTTAATCAGCCCCAGCATTTT.

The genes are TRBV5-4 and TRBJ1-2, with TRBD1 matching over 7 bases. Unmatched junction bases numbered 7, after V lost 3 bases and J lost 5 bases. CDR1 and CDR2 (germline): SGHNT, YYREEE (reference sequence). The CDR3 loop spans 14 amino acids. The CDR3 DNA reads TGTGCCAGCAGCTGGGGGGGACAGCTATATGGCTACACCTTC. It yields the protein CASSWGGQLYGYTF.

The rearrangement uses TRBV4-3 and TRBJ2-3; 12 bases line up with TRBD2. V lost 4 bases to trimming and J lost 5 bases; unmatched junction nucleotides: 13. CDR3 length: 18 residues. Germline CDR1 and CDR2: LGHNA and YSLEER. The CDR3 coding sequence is TGCGCCAGCAGCCGGAAACTAGCGGGGGGAGCTTACGTAGATACGCAGTATTTT. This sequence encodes CASSRKLAGGAYVDTQYF.

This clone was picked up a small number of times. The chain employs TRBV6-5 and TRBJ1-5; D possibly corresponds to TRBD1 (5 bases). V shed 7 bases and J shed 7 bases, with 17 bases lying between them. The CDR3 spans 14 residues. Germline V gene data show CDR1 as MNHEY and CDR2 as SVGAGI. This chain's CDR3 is CASTGSLAKQPQHF. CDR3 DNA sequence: TGTGCCAGCACAGGGTCCCTAGCCAAACAGCCCCAGCATTTT.

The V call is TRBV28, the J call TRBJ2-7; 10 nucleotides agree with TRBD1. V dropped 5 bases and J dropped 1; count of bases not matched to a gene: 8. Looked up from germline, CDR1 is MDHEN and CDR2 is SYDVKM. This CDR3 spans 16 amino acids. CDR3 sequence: CASSPPGDRGSYEQYF. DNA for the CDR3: TGTGCCAGCAGTCCCCCGGGGGACAGGGGTTCCTACGAGCAGTACTTC.

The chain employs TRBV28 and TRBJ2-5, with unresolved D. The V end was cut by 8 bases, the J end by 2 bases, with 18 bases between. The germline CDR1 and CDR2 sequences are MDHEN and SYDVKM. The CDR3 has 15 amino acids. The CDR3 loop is CASLPSESMQETQYF. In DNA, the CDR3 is TGTGCCAGCCTTCCTTCGGAGAGTATGCAAGAGACCCAGTACTTC.

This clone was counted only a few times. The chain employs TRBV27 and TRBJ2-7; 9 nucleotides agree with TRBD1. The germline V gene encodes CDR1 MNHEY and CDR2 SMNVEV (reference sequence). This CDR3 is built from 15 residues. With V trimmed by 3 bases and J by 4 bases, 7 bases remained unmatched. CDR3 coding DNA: TGTGCCAGCAGTTTCCCCGGGACAGGGCTGTACGAGCAGTACTTC. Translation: CASSFPGTGLYEQYF.

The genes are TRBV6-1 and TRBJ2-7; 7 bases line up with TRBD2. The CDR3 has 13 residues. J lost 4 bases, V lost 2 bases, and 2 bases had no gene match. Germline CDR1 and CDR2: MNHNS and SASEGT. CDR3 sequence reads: CASSELAEYEQYF. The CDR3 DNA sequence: TGTGCCAGCAGTGAACTAGCGGAGTACGAGCAGTACTTC.

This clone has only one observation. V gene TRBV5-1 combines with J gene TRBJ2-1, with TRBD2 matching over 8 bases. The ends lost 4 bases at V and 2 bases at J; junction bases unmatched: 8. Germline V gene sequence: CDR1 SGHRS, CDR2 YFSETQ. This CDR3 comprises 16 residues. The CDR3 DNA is TGCGCCAGCAGCCTCCCCCCGGGGGGGCCCTACAATGAGCAGTTCTTC. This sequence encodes CASSLPPGGPYNEQFF.

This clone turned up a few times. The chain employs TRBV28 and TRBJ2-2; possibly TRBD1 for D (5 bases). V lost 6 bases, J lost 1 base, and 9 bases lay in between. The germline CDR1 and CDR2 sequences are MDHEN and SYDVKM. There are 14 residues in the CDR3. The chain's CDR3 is CASSLGENTGELFF. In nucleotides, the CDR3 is TGTGCCAGCAGCTTAGGGGAGAACACCGGGGAGCTGTTTTTT. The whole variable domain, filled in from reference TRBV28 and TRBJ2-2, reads DVKVTQSSRYLVKRTGEKVFLECVQDMDHENMFWYRQDPGLGLRLIYFSYDVKMKEKGDIPEGYSVSREKKERFSLILESASTNQTSMYLCASSLGENTGELFFGEGSRLTVL.